The clone carrying this T cell receptor (beta chain) was observed a handful of times. The data belong to a study of T cells in Graves' hyperthyroidism and ophthalmopathy. TCR beta CDR3 region amplification was performed from RNA transcripts. The HTBI set primed first-round TCR CDR3 RT-PCR. TCRdb independently ran MiXCR on the multiplex PCR reads; one entry per CDR3 protein. This sample has approximately 510,000 distinct CDR3 sequences, with 35% to 50% found just once. The CDR3 spans 15 residues. Germline V gene lookup returns CDR1 SEHNR and CDR2 FQNEAQ (reference sequence). Germline trimming cut 6 bases from V and 2 bases from J; bases unmatched to any gene: 4.

The TCR comes from an adult woman with Graves' disease, either hyperthyroidism or ophthalmopathy (not recorded which). The chain is built from TRBV7-9 and TRBJ2-5, with 12 bases lining up with TRBD2. Sample: peripheral blood or thyroid tissue (not recorded which). CDR3 coding DNA: TGTGCCAGCAGAGCGGGACTAGCGGGTCAAGAGACCCAGTACTTC. This encodes CASRAGLAGQETQYF.